What follows are 21 T cell receptor beta chains derived from one specimen sequenced in a study of T-cell memory formation after mild COVID-19 (dated by TCRdb to the early 2020s). Libraries came from 5' RACE. The reads were generated on an Illumina NovaSeq 6000. The public reads were reanalyzed by TCRdb: fastp trimming at Q25, MiXCR alignment, in-frame beta chains only. Rows are unified per CDR3 protein, each entry keeping the most common DNA and genes. The sample table contains under 650,000 distinct CDR3 sequences; only one count was recorded for more than 15% of them. The ten biggest clones cover around 12% of the sample. Sequenced: PBMCs or a T cell subset sorted from them (not recorded which). These receptor sequences come from an adult woman who had mild COVID-19 (a few samples of this study predate the infection). The sample titles of this study are shuffled in the database, so cell type and time point are left out; the donor was told from shared clones.

This chain links TRBV6-1 with TRBJ2-1; 9 bases line up with TRBD2. The CDR3 loop spans 16 amino acids. The germline V gene encodes CDR1 MNHNS and CDR2 SASEGT. J lost 6 bases, V lost 6 bases, and 12 bases had no gene match. For the CDR3, the DNA is TGTGCCAGCAGGGGGATAGCGGGAGTTGTCCCCAATGAGCAGTTCTTC. Encoded protein: CASRGIAGVVPNEQFF.

This clonotype has more than one count but fewer than ten. The chain is built from TRBV20-1 and TRBJ2-1; 15 bases line up with TRBD2. CDR3 length: 18 amino acids. Unmatched junction bases numbered 10, after V lost 0 bases and J lost 7 bases. Germline-derived CDR1 and CDR2 are DFQATT and SNEGSKA (reference sequence). The CDR3 coding sequence is TGCAGTGCTAGAGATCAGTGGACTAGCGGGAGGGCCAGAAATGAGCAGTTCTTC. It specifies CSARDQWTSGRARNEQFF.

In this sample, this clonotype turned up many times. This rearrangement joins TRBV19 to TRBJ2-7; TRBD1 is a possible D gene (6 bases). V was shortened by 2 bases and J by 5 bases, with 16 bases between the two germline ends. The CDR3 has 15 residues. Germline values: CDR1 LNHDA, CDR2 SQIVND (reference sequence). The CDR3 sequence is CASSIIGTLWNEQYF. The CDR3 nucleotides read TGTGCCAGTAGTATAATCGGGACACTTTGGAACGAGCAGTACTTC.

The chain carries TRBV5-1 and TRBJ1-1, with D possibly matching TRBD1 (6 bases). V was shortened by 6 bases and J by 1 base, with 10 bases between the two germline ends. From germline, CDR1 is SGHRS and CDR2 YFSETQ. This CDR3 region has 13 residues. CDR3 in amino acids: CASNEQGNTEAFF. DNA of the CDR3: TGCGCCAGCAATGAACAGGGGAACACTGAAGCTTTCTTT. The full variable domain, completed using reference TRBV5-1 and TRBJ1-1, is KAGVTQTPRYLIKTRGQQVTLSCSPISGHRSVSWYQQTPGQGLQFLFEYFSETQRNKGNFPGRFSGRQFSNSRSEMNVSTLELGDSALYLCASNEQGNTEAFFGQGTRLTVV.

The J gene is TRBJ1-3, the V gene TRBV12-3 or TRBV12-4; tentatively, D is TRBD1 (6 bases). This CDR3 has 14 amino acids. V lost 8 bases and J 5 bases, leaving 16 bases between the germline ends. The CDR3 is CASGPATGRNTIYF. The CDR3 DNA reads as TGTGCCAGCGGTCCAGCCACAGGGAGAAACACCATATATTTT.

A word on this clonotype: A junction boundary mismatches the germline segment, possibly from a read error. The chain is built from TRBV7-8 and TRBJ2-5, with TRBD1 as a possible D gene (6 bases). The CDR3 consists of 14 residues. The germline gives CDR1 SGHVS, CDR2 FQNEAQ. CDR3 bases: TGTGCCAGCAGCCACGCAATCACCACAGGGTCAAGGCTTTTC. Encoded protein: CASSHAITTGSRLF.

This chain connects TRBV6-5 to TRBJ2-4, with D possibly being TRBD1 or TRBD2 (5 bases each). Looked up from germline, CDR1 is MNHEY and CDR2 is SVGAGI. Trimming removed 5 bases from V and 8 bases from J, with 19 bases in between. CDR3 length: 15 residues. For the CDR3, the DNA is TGTGCCAGCAGTCGGGACCTCTCTCAAGGGGACATTCAGTACTTC. It specifies CASSRDLSQGDIQYF.

V usage is TRBV19 and J usage is TRBJ1-4, with D possibly TRBD1 on 5 matching bases. V was shortened by 7 bases and J by 7 bases, with 19 bases between the two germline ends. This CDR3 has 15 residues. Per germline, CDR1 LNHDA and CDR2 SQIVND (reference sequence). The CDR3: CASNSGQGGGEKLFF. For the CDR3, the DNA is TGTGCCAGTAACTCAGGGCAGGGAGGTGGTGAAAAACTGTTTTTT. Filled out from reference TRBV19 and TRBJ1-4, the complete variable domain reads DGGITQSPKYLFRKEGQNVTLSCEQNLNHDAMYWYRQDPGQGLRLIYYSQIVNDFQKGDIAEGYSVSREKKESFPLTVTSAQKNPTAFYLCASNSGQGGGEKLFFGSGTQLSVL.

This chain joins TRBV13 and TRBJ2-7; weak D call: TRBD1 (5 bases). Germline loops: CDR1 PRHDT, CDR2 FYEKMQ (reference sequence). This CDR3 region has 14 residues. V lost 5 bases and J 2 bases, leaving 13 bases between the germline ends. The CDR3 sequence is CASSRRDWPYEQYF. DNA for the CDR3: TGTGCCAGCAGCCGCAGGGATTGGCCCTACGAGCAGTACTTC.

This clonotype was detected a few times. V is TRBV10-3 and J is TRBJ2-1; the match to TRBD2 covers 11 bases. The V gene end was trimmed by 3 bases and the J gene end by 5 bases; junction bases not matched to a gene: 3. The CDR3 length is 15 residues. In germline, CDR1 is ENHRY, CDR2 SYGVKD. The DNA of the CDR3 is TGTGCCATCAGTGACGGGACTAGCGGTCACAATGAGCAGTTCTTC. Translating it yields CAISDGTSGHNEQFF.

A few counts support this clonotype. CDR3 protein: CASSKEALAGPYEQYF. The CDR3 DNA is TGTGCCAGCAGTAAAGAGGCCCTAGCCGGGCCCTACGAGCAGTACTTC. The chain couples TRBV6-1 to TRBJ2-7, with D perhaps TRBD2 (5 bases). The germline CDR1 and CDR2 sequences are MNHNS and SASEGT. The CDR3 covers 16 residues. V was shortened by 5 bases and J by 2 bases, with 19 bases between the two germline ends.

V is TRBV12-3 or TRBV12-4 and J is TRBJ1-3; possibly TRBD1 for D (5 bases). The length of the CDR3 is 14 residues. Deletions cut 6 bases from V and 0 bases from J, with 9 bases between. CDR3 loop: CASRPDSSGNTIYF. CDR3 sequence (DNA): TGTGCCAGCAGACCCGACAGCTCTGGAAACACCATATATTTT.

The gene calls are TRBV20-1 and TRBJ2-1; possible D gene TRBD1, 5 bases. Germline CDR1 and CDR2: DFQATT and SNEGSKA (reference sequence). Trimming removed 6 bases from V and 8 bases from J, with 26 bases in between. The CDR3 extends over 16 amino acids. CDR3 bases: TGCAGTGCCTCCGGGCCATCGCGGACAAAAGGCGATGAGCAGTTCTTC. As protein: CSASGPSRTKGDEQFF.

CDR3 nucleotide sequence: TGTGCCAGCAGTACCCAGGGGGCCTCCTACGAGCAGTACTTC. Protein: CASSTQGASYEQYF. The rearrangement joins TRBV2 to TRBJ2-7; 8 bases agree with TRBD1. The CDR3 spans 14 residues. V gave up 5 bases and J gave up 0 bases; unmatched junction bases: 3. Germline CDR1 SNHLY, CDR2 FYNNEI.

V is TRBV7-9 and J is TRBJ1-5; D not certain. Trimming removed 3 bases from V and 6 bases from J, with 6 bases in between. Germline assignment: CDR1 SEHNR and CDR2 FQNEAQ (reference sequence). The CDR3 extends over 12 amino acids. CDR3 bases: TGTGCCAGCAGCTTCTCAGGTCAGCCCCAGCATTTT. Protein sequence: CASSFSGQPQHF.

Many counts were recorded for this clonotype. This rearrangement joins TRBV7-9 to TRBJ1-2; no reliable D call. Trimming stripped 5 bases from V and 7 bases from J, with 14 bases between. There are 13 residues in the CDR3. Germline-derived CDR1 and CDR2 are SEHNR and FQNEAQ (reference sequence). The CDR3 DNA follows: TGTGCCAGCAGCCAACGTGGTGGTTCTGGCTACACCTTC. Translating gives CASSQRGGSGYTF.

This clonotype was recorded at least ten times. The chain is built from TRBV12-3 or TRBV12-4 and TRBJ1-1; D uncertain. This CDR3 contains 14 residues. Trimming took 1 base from V and 3 from J, leaving 9 bases between them. The CDR3 sequence is CASSLGGRHTEAFF. In nucleotides, the CDR3 is TGTGCCAGCAGTTTAGGTGGCAGACACACTGAAGCTTTCTTT.

V is TRBV5-1 and J is TRBJ2-2; 8 bases line up with TRBD2. The CDR3 spans 15 residues. Germline loops: CDR1 SGHRS, CDR2 YFSETQ. V lost 2 bases to trimming and J lost 6 bases; unmatched junction nucleotides: 6. CDR3 DNA sequence: TGCGCCAGCAGCTTCTCACTGACTAGCGCCGGGGAGCTGTTTTTT. It codes for CASSFSLTSAGELFF.

The chain recombines TRBV6-5 with TRBJ1-1; tentatively, D is TRBD1 (5 bases). The CDR3 has 13 residues. V was cut by 4 bases and J by 6 bases, with 12 bases left in between. Germline CDR1 and CDR2: MNHEY and SVGAGI. This CDR3 is CASSFDSQAEAFF. In DNA form, the CDR3 reads TGTGCCAGCAGTTTCGACAGCCAGGCTGAAGCTTTCTTT.

This clonotype has a count of ten or more. The chain joins TRBV4-3 to TRBJ2-7, with D unclear. Germline CDR1 and CDR2: LGHNA and YSLEER. Trimming took off 0 bases at V and 0 bases at J, with 6 bases between the two ends. The CDR3 has 14 amino acids. CDR3 DNA: TGCGCCAGCAGCCAAGATTCCAACTCCTACGAGCAGTACTTC. The encoded protein is CASSQDSNSYEQYF.

V usage is TRBV20-1 and J usage is TRBJ1-2, with a weak D call TRBD1 (6 bases). Trimming shortened V by 7 bases and J by 0 bases, and 12 bases separated the two germline ends. The CDR3 extends over 13 amino acids. Germline-derived CDR1 and CDR2 are DFQATT and SNEGSKA (reference sequence). This chain's CDR3 is CSEKDRTNYGYTF. The CDR3 nucleotides read TGCAGTGAAAAGGACAGAACTAACTATGGCTACACCTTC.